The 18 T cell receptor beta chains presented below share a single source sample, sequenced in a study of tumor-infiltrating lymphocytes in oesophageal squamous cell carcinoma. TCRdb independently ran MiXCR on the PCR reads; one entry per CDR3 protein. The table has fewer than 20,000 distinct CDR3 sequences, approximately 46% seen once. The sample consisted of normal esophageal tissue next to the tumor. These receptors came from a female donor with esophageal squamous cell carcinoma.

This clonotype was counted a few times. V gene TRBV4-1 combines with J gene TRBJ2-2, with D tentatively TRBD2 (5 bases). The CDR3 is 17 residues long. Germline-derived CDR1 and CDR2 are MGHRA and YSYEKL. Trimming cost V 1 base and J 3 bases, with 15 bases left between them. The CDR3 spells CASSQVKEAADTGELFF. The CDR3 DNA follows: TGCGCCAGCAGCCAAGTTAAGGAGGCCGCGGACACCGGGGAGCTGTTTTTT.

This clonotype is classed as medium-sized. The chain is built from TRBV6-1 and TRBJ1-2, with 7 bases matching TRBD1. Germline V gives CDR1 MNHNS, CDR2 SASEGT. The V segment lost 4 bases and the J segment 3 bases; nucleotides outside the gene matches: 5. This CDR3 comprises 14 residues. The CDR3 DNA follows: TGTGCCAGCAGTGTGGGGGACAGATACTATGGCTACACCTTC. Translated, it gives CASSVGDRYYGYTF.

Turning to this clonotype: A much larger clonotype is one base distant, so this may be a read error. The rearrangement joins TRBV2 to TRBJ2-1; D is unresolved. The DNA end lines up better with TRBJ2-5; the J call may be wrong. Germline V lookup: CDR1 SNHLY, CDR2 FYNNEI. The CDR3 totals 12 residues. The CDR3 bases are TGTGCCAGCAACCAAGGGCTAGAGACCCAGTACTTC. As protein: CASNQGLETQYF.

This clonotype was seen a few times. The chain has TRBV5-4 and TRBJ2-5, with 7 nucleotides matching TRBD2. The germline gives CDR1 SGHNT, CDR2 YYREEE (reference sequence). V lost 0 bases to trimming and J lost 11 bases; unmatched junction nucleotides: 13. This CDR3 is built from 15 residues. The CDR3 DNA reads TGTGCCAGCAGCTTGGACCCCTTAGCGGGCAATGAGCAGTACTTC. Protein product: CASSLDPLAGNEQYF.

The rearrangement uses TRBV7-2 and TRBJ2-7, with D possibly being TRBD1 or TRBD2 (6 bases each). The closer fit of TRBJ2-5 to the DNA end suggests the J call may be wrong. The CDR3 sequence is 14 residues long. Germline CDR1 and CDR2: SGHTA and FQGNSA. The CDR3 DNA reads TGTGCCAGCAGCCCATACTCGGGGGCGGGGACCCAGTACTTC. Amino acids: CASSPYSGAGTQYF.

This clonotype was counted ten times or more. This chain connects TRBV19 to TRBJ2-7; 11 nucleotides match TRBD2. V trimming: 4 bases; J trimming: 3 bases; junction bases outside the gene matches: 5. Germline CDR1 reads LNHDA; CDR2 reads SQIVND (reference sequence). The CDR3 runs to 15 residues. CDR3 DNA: TGTGCCAGTAGTAGACCCGGGACTAGCGGCTACGAGCAGTACTTC. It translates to CASSRPGTSGYEQYF.

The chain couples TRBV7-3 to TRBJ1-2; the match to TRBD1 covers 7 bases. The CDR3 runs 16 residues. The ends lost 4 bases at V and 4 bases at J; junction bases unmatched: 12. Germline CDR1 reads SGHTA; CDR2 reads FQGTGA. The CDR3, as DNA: TGTGCCAGCAGCTCATGGGTTAGACAGGGCGGCTATGGCTACACCTTC. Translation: CASSSWVRQGGYGYTF.

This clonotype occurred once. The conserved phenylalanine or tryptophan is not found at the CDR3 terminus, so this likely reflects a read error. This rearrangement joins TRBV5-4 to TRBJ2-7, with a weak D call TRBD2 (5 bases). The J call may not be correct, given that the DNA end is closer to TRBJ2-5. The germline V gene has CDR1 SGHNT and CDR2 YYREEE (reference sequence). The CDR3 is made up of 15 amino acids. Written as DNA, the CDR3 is TGTGCCAGCAGCACGGTAGCGAGACCCCAAGAGACCCAGTACTGC. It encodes CASSTVARPQETQYC.

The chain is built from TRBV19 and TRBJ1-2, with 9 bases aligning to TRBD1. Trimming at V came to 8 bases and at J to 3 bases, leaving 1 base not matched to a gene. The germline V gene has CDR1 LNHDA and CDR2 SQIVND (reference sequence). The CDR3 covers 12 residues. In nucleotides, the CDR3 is TGTGCCAGTCGGACAGGGGACTATGGCTACACCTTC. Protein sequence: CASRTGDYGYTF.

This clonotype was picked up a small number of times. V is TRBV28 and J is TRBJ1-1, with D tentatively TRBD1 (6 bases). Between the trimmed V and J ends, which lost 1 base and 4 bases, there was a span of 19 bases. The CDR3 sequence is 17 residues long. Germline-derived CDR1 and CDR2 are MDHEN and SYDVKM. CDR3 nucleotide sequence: TGTGCCAGCAGTTTATTCCCCCAGGGGTCGGGGAGCACTGAAGCTTTCTTT. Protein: CASSLFPQGSGSTEAFF. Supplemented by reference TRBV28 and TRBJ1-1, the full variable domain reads DVKVTQSSRYLVKRTGEKVFLECVQDMDHENMFWYRQDPGLGLRLIYFSYDVKMKEKGDIPEGYSVSREKKERFSLILESASTNQTSMYLCASSLFPQGSGSTEAFFGQGTRLTVV.

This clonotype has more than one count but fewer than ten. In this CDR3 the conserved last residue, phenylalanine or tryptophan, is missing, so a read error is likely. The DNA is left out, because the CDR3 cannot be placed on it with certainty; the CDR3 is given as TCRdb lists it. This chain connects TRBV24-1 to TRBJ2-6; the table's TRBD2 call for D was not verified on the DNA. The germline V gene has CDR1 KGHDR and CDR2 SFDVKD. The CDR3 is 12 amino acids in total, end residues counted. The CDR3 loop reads CATSDHPYGTSG.

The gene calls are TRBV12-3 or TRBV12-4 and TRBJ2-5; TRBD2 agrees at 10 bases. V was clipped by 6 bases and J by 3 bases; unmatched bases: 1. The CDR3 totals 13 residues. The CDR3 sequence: CASRAGGEETQYF. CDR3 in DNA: TGTGCCAGCAGAGCGGGAGGGGAAGAGACCCAGTACTTC.

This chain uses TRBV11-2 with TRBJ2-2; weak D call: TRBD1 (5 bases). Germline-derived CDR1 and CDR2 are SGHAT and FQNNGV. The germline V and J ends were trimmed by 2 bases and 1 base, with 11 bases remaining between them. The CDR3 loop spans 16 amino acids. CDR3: CASSLLGVGNTGELFF. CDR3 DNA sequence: TGTGCCAGCAGCTTATTAGGGGTGGGGAACACCGGGGAGCTGTTTTTT.

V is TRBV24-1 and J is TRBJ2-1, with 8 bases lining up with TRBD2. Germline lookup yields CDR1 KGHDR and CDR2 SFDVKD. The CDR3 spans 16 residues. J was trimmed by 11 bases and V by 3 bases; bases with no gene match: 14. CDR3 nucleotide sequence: TGTGCCACCAGTGATCCGCAGGGACTAGAACGGAATAAGCAGTTCTTC. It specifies CATSDPQGLERNKQFF.

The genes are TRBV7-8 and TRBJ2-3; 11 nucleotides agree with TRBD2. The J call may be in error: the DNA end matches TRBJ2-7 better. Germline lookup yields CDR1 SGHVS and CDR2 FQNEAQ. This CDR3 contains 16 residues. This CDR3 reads CASSLVLAGGPGEQYF. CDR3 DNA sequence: TGTGCCAGCAGCTTAGTCTTAGCGGGAGGGCCGGGTGAGCAGTACTTC.

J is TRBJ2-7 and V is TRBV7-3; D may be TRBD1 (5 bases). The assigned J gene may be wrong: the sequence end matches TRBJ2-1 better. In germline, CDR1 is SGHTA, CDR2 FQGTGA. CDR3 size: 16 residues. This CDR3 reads CASSLKGYGWDNEQFF. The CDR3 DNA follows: TGTGCCAGCAGCTTAAAGGGGTACGGGTGGGACAATGAGCAGTTCTTC.

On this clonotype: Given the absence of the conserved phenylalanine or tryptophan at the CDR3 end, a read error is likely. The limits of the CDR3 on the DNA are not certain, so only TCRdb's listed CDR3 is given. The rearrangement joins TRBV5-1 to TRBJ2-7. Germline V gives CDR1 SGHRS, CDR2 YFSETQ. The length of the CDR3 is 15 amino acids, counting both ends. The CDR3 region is CASSLDGDYGYTFGS.

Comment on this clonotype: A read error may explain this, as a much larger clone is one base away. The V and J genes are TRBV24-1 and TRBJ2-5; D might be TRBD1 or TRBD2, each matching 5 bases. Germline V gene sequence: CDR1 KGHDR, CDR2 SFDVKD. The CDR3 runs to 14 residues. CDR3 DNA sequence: TGTGCCACCAGTGATGGGGGTACCTACAATGAGCAGAACTTC. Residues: CATSDGGTYNEQNF.